The clone carrying this TCR beta chain has a single count. Trimming removed 3 bases at V and 2 bases at J, with 13 bases between. This CDR3 is 15 amino acids long. The germline V gene encodes CDR1 KGHSH and CDR2 LQKENI. This record belongs to a study of cytomegalovirus exposure and HLA in healthy donors. Primers: 60 Vbeta forward and 13 Jbeta reverse. Assay: immunoSEQ multiplex PCR; the TCRdb copy retains only in-frame clones and omits some. The sample has approximately 130,000 clones, roughly three quarters seen once. The TCR sequence derives from a male donor in good health and CMV-seronegative. Sample: PBMCs. The genes are TRBV18 and TRBJ1-2; D might be TRBD1 (5 bases). The CDR3 region is CASSPAGTENYGYTF. Here the CDR3 DNA reads TGTGCCAGCTCACCGGCCGGGACTGAGAACTATGGCTACACCTTC. The whole variable domain, filled in from reference TRBV18 and TRBJ1-2, reads NAGVMQNPRHLVRRRGQEARLRCSPMKGHSHVYWYRQLPEEGLKFMVYLQKENIIDESGMPKERFSAEFPKEGPSILRIQQVVRGDSAAYFCASSPAGTENYGYTFGSGTRLTVV.